This TCR beta chain was captured by sequencing in a study of T cell responses to AZD1222 COVID-19 vaccine. General observations from the study: Reportedly, nearly half the spike-specific TCRs target unmutated variant regions. Following two doses of AZD1222, Spike-specific TCR breadth and depth rose. Seropositive at baseline were only six AZD1222 recipients.

This CDR3 is built from 14 residues. From germline, CDR1 is SGHDT and CDR2 YYEEEE. V lost 2 bases, J lost 1 base, and 7 bases lay in between. A word on this clone: Its antigen is as yet unknown. Other nucleotide sequences from this sample produce the same CDR3.

The assay was immunoSEQ multiplex PCR, and TCRdb's table has in-frame clones only and misses some. The data show about 220,000 clones, with approximately 94% seen just once and about 1% held by the top ten. This clonotype originated in an adult in good health. The source was peripheral blood, collected on day 0 of MenACWY control vaccination. The chain is built from TRBV5-6 and TRBJ1-5; no clear D. The CDR3 region is CASSFRRSNQPQHF. The CDR3 coding sequence is TGTGCCAGCAGCTTCCGGAGGAGCAATCAGCCCCAGCATTTT.